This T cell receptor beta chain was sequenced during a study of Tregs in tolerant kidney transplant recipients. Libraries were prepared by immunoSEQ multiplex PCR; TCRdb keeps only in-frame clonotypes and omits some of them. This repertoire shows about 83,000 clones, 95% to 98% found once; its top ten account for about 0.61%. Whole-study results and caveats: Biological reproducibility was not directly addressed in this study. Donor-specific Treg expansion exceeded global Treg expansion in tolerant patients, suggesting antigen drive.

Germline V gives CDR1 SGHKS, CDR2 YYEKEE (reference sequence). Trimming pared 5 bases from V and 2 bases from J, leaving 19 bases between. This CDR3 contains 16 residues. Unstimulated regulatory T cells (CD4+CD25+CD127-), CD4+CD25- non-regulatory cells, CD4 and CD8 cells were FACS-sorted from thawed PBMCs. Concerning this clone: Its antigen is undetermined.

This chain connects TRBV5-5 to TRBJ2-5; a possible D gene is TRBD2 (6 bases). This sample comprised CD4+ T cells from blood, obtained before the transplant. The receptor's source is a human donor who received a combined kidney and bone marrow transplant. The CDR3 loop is CASRPTSQGSQETQYF. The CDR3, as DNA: TGTGCCAGCAGGCCTACTAGCCAGGGAAGTCAAGAGACCCAGTACTTC.